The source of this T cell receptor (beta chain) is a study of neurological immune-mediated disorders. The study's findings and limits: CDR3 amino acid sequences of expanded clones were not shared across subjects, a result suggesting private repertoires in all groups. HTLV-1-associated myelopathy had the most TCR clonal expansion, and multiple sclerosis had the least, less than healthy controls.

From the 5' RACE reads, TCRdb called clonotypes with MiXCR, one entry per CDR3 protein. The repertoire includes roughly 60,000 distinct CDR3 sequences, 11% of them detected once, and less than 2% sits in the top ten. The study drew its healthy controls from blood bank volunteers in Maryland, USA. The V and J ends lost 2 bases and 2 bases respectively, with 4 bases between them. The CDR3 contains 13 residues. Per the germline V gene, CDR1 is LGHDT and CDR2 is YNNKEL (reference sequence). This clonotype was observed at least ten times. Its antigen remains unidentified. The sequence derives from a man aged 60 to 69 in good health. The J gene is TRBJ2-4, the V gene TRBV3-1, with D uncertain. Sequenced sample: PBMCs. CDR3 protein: CASSQLSKNIQYF. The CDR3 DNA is TGTGCCAGCAGCCAACTCTCCAAAAACATTCAGTACTTC.